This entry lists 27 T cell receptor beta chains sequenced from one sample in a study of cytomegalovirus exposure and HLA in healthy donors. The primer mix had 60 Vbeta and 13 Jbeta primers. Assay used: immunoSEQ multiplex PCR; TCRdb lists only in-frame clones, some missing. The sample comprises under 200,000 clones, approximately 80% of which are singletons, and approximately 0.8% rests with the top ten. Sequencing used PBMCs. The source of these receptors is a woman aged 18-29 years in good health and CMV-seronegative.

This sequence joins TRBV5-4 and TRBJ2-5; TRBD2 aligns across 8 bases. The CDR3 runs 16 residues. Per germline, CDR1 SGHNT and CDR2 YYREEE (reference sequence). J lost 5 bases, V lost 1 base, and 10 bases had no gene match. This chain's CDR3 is CASSLSSSGGPETQYF. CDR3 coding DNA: TGTGCCAGCAGCTTGAGCAGCTCGGGAGGGCCGGAGACCCAGTACTTC.

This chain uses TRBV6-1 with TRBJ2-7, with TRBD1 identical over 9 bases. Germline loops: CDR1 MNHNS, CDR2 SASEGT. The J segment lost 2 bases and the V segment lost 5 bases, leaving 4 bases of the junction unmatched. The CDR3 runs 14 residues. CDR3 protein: CASSRTGVTYEQYF. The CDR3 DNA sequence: TGTGCCAGCAGTAGGACAGGGGTGACCTACGAGCAGTACTTC.

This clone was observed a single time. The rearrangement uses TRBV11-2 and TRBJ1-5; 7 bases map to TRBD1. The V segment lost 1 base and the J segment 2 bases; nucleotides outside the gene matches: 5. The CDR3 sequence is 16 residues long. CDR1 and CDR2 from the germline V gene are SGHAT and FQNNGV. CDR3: CASSLGVGGGNQPQHF. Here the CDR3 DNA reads TGTGCCAGCAGCTTAGGAGTAGGGGGCGGCAATCAGCCCCAGCATTTT.

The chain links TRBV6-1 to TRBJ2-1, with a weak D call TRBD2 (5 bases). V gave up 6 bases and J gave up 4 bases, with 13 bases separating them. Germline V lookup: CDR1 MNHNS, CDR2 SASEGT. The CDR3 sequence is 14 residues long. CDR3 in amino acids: CASSGGATYNEQFF. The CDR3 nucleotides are TGTGCCAGCAGCGGAGGAGCCACTTACAATGAGCAGTTCTTC.

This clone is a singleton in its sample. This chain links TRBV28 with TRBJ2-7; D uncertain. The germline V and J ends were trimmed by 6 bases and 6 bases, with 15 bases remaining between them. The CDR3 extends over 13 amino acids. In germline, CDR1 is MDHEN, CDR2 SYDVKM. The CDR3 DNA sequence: TGTGCCAGCAGCCTTGATTCTACGGTCGAGCAGTACTTC. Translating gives CASSLDSTVEQYF.

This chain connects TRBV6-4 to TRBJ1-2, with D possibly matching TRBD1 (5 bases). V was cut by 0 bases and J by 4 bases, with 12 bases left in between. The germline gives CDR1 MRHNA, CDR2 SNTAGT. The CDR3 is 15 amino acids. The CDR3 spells CASSDSRDSPYGYTF. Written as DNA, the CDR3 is TGTGCCAGCAGTGACTCGAGGGACTCACCCTATGGCTACACCTTC.

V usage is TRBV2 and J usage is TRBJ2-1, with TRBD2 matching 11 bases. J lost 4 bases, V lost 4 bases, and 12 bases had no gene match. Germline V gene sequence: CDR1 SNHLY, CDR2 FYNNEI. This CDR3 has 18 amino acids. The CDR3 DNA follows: TGTGCCAGCAGTGGAGGGACTAGCGGAAACCTGAGATACAATGAGCAGTTCTTC. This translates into CASSGGTSGNLRYNEQFF.

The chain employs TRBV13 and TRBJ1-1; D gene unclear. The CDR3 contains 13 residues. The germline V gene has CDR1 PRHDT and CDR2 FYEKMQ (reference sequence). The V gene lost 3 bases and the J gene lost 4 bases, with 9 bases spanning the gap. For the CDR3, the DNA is TGTGCCAGCAGCTTCGGGGTTTTCACTGAAGCTTTCTTT. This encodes CASSFGVFTEAFF.

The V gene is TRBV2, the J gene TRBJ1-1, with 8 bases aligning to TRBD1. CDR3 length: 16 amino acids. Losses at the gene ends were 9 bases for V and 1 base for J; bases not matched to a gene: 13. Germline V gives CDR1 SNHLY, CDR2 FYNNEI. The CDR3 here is CASPTQGALSNTEAFF. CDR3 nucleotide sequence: TGTGCCAGTCCTACCCAGGGGGCCTTGTCGAACACTGAAGCTTTCTTT.

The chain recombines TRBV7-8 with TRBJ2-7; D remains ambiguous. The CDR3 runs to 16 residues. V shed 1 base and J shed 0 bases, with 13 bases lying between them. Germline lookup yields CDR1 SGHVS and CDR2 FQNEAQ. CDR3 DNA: TGTGCCAGCAGCTTAGGTCGTGAGGAAAACTCCTACGAGCAGTACTTC. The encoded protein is CASSLGREENSYEQYF.

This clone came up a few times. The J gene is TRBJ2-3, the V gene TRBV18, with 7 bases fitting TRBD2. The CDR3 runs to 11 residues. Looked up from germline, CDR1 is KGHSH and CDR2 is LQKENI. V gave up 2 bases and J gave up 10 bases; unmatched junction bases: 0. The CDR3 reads CASSPGGAQYF. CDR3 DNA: TGTGCCAGCTCACCAGGGGGGGCGCAGTATTTT.

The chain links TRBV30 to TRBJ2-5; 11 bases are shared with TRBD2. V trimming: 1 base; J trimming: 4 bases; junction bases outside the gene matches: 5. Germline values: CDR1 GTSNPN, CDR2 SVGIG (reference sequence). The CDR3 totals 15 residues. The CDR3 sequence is CAWSALAGAPETQYF. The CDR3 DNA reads TGTGCCTGGAGTGCACTAGCGGGAGCCCCAGAGACCCAGTACTTC.

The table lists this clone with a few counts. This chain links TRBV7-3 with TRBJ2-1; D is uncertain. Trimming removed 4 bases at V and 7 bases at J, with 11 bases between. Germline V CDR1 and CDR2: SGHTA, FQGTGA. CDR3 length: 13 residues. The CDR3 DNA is TGTGCCAGCAGCTCAGGTCGTGGGAATGAGCAGTTCTTC. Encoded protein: CASSSGRGNEQFF.

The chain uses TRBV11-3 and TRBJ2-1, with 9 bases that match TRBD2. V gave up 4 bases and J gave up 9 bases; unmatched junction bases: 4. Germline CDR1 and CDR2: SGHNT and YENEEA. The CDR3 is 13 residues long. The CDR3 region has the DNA TGTGCCAGCAGCTCCGGACTAGCGCTTGAGCAGTTCTTC. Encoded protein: CASSSGLALEQFF.

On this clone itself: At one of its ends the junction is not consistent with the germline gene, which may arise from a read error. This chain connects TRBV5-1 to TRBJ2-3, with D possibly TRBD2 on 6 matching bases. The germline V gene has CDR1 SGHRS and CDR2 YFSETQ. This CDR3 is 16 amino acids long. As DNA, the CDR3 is TGCGCCGGCAGCTTGGTTCGGGGGTATAGCACAGATACGCAGTATTTT. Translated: CAGSLVRGYSTDTQYF.

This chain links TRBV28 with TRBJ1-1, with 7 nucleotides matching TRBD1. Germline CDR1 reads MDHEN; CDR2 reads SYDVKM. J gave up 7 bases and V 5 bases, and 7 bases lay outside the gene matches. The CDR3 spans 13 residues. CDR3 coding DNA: TGTGCCAGCAGTCTACCTGGGACAGATGAAGCTTTCTTT. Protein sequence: CASSLPGTDEAFF.

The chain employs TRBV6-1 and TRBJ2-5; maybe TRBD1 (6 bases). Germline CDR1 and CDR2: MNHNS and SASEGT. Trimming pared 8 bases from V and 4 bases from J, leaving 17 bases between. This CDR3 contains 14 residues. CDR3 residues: CASLHRASGETQYF. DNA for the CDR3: TGTGCCAGCTTGCACAGGGCGTCTGGAGAGACCCAGTACTTC.

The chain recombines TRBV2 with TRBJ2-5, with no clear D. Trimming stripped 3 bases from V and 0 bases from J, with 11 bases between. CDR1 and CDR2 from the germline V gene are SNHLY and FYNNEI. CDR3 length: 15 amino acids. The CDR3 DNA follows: TGTGCCAGCAGTGATAGCCCCCCCTACCAAGAGACCCAGTACTTC. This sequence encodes CASSDSPPYQETQYF. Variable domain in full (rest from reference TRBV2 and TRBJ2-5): EPEVTQTPSHQVTQMGQEVILRCVPISNHLYFYWYRQILGQKVEFLVSFYNNEISEKSEIFDDQFSVERPDGSNFTLKIRSTKLEDSAMYFCASSDSPPYQETQYFGPGTRLLVL.

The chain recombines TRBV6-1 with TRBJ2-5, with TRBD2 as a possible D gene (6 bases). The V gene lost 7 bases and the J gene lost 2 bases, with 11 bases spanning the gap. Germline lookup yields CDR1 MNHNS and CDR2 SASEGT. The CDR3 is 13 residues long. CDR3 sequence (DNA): TGTGCCAGCACCGGGGACTTTCAAGAGACCCAGTACTTC. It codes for CASTGDFQETQYF.

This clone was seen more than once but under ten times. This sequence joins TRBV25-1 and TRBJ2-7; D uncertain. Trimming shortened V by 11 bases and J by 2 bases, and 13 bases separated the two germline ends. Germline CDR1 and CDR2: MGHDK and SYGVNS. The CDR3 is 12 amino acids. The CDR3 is CAGPLITYEQYF. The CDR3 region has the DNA TGTGCCGGCCCCCTGATTACCTACGAGCAGTACTTC.

Here the CDR3 DNA reads TGTGCCTGGAGTGTATCGCGGAGGAATGAGCAGTTCTTC. It is translated as CAWSVSRRNEQFF. The V and J genes are TRBV30 and TRBJ2-1; perhaps TRBD2 as D (5 bases). The CDR3 is 13 amino acids. The germline CDR1 and CDR2 sequences are GTSNPN and SVGIG (reference sequence). Deletions cut 0 bases from V and 7 bases from J, with 10 bases between.

CDR3 residues: CATSRGRDTSYNEQFF. The CDR3 region has the DNA TGTGCCACCAGCAGAGGTCGCGATACCTCCTACAATGAGCAGTTCTTC. J is TRBJ2-1 and V is TRBV15; no definite D call. Trimming took off 1 base at V and 0 bases at J, with 10 bases between the two ends. This CDR3 spans 16 amino acids. The germline V gene has CDR1 LNHNV and CDR2 YYDKDF (reference sequence).

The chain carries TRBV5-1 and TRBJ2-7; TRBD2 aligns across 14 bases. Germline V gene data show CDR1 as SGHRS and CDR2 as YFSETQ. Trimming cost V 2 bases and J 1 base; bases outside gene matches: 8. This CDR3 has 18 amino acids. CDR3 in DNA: TGCGCCAGCAGCTTAGGGGGACTAGCGGGAGAAAAGTCCTACGAGCAGTACTTC. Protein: CASSLGGLAGEKSYEQYF.

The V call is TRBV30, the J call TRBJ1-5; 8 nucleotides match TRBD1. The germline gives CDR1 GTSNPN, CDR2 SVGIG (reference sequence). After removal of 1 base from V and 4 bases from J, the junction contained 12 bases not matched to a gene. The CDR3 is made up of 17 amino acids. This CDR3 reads CAWSATRTGRGNQPQHF. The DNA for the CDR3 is TGTGCCTGGAGTGCAACTAGGACAGGGAGGGGGAATCAGCCCCAGCATTTT.

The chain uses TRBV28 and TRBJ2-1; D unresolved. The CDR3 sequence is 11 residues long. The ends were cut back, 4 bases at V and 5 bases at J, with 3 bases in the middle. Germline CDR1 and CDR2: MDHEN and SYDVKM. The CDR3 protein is CASSYNNEQFF. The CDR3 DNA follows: TGTGCCAGCAGTTACAACAATGAGCAGTTCTTC.

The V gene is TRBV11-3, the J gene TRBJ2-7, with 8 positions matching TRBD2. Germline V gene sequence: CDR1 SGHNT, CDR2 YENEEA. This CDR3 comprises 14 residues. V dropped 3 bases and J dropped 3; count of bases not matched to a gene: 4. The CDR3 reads CASSFPGGYYEQYF. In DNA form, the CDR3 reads TGTGCCAGCAGCTTCCCGGGGGGGTACTACGAGCAGTACTTC.

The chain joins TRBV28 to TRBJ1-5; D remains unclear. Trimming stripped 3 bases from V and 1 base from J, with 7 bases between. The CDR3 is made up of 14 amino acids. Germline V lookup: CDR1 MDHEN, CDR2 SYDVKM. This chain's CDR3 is CASSFLLSNQPQHF. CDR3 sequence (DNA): TGTGCCAGCAGTTTTCTTCTGAGCAATCAGCCCCAGCATTTT.